Detailed here is one T cell receptor (beta chain). Its antigen is still unknown. This sample was taken from a study of vaccination effects on CD4 cells after COVID-19. Regarding the study as a whole: The authors studied few convalescent patients and collected no early post-infection timepoints.

Germline V gene sequence: CDR1 SGHNT, CDR2 YYREEE (reference sequence). The CDR3 totals 15 residues. Trimming shortened V by 0 bases and J by 4 bases, and 13 bases separated the two germline ends. Before sequencing, viral peptide pools were used by the ViraFEST assay to expand antigen-specific CD4+ T cells. Subsequent to a culture period of approximately 11 days, CD4+ T cells were isolated. Infection dated between March and December 2020, before the Alpha, Beta and Delta variants reached the United States. Cultures of over 1.5 million PBMC per well contained approximately 10 IU/ml IL-2 plus 10 ug/ml peptides. The protocol was immunoSEQ multiplex PCR, while the TCRdb copy is restricted to in-frame clones and leaves out a portion. The sample contains around 50,000 clones, about 77% of which appear only once.

The sequenced sample was CD4+ T cells from PBMCs cultured with HIV peptides, obtained before COVID-19 vaccination. Subset defined: HIV-1 Nef peptide pool negative control/reference culture. The TCR comes from a human donor who had a prior SARS-CoV-2 infection. This chain joins TRBV5-4 and TRBJ1-2; weak D call: TRBD1 (6 bases). The CDR3 DNA reads TGTGCCAGCAGCTTGGCCATCGGACAGTCCTATGGCTACACCTTC. The encoded protein is CASSLAIGQSYGYTF.